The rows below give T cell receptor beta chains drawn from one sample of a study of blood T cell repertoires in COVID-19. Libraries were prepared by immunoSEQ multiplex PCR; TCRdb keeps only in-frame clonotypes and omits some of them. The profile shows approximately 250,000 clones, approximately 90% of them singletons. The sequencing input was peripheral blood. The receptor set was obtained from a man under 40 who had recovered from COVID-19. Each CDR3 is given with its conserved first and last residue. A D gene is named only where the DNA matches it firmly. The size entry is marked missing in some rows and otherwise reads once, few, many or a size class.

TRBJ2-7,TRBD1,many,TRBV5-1,CASSSRDRAYEQYF,TGCGCCAGCAGCTCACGGGACAGGGCTTACGAGCAGTACTTC
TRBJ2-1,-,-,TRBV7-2,CASSLGANEQFF,TGTGCCAGCAGCTTGGGAGCCAATGAGCAGTTCTTC
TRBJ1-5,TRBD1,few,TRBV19,CASSILNSGGNQPQHF,TGTGCCAGTAGTATCCTTAATTCAGGGGGGAATCAGCCCCAGCATTTT
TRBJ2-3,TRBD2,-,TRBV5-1,CASSFSGDVDTQYF,TGCGCCAGCAGCTTTAGCGGGGATGTAGATACGCAGTATTTT
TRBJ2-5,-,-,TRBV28,CASSAPTGKETQYF,TGTGCCAGCAGTGCCCCCACAGGGAAAGAGACCCAGTACTTC
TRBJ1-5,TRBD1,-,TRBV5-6,CASSLGQGRNQPQHF,TGTGCCAGCAGTCTCGGACAGGGGAGGAATCAGCCCCAGCATTTT
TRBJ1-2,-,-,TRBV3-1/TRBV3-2,CASSQGPLQNYGYTF,TGTGCCAGCAGCCAGGGGCCACTGCAGAACTATGGCTACACCTTC
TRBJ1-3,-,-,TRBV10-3,CAVAQGGNTIYF,TGTGCCGTAGCGCAGGGAGGTAACACCATATATTTT
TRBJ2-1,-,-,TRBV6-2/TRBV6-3,CASSYSKVRGSYNEQFF,TGTGCCAGCAGTTACTCGAAGGTCAGAGGCTCCTACAATGAGCAGTTCTTC
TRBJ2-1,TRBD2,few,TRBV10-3,CAISESAGGNNEQFF,TGTGCCATCAGTGAGTCAGCGGGGGGAAACAATGAGCAGTTCTTC
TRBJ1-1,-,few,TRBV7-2,CASSLVSHTEAFF,TGTGCCAGCAGCTTAGTGAGTCACACTGAAGCTTTCTTT
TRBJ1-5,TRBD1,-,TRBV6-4,CASLHTIQGASNQPQHF,TGTGCCAGCCTCCATACCATACAGGGGGCAAGCAATCAGCCCCAGCATTTT
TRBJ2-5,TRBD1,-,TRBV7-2,CASTKWGKQGAEETQYF,TGTGCCAGCACTAAATGGGGGAAACAGGGGGCCGAGGAGACCCAGTACTTC
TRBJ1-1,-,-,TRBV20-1,CSVRGGTEAFF,TGCAGTGTGAGAGGCGGAACTGAAGCTTTCTTT
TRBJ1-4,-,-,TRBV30,CAWSGVQATNEKLFF,TGTGCCTGGAGTGGGGTACAGGCAACTAATGAAAAACTGTTTTTT
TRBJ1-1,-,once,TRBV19,CASMEGAGVNLFEAFF,TGTGCCAGTATGGAAGGGGCAGGGGTGAACCTGTTTGAAGCTTTCTTT
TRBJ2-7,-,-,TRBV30,CAWSVGAASYEQYF,TGTGCCTGGAGTGTGGGGGCGGCAAGTTACGAGCAGTACTTC
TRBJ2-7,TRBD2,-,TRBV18,CASSISGGSYEQYF,TGTGCCAGCTCCATTAGCGGGGGAAGCTACGAGCAGTACTTC
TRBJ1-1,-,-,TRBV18,CASSPPGGRSTEAFF,TGTGCCAGCTCACCACCGGGGGGACGTAGCACTGAAGCTTTCTTT
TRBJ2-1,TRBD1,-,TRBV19,CASSIILGRGQSNEQFF,TGTGCCAGTAGTATAATTCTCGGCAGGGGGCAATCGAATGAGCAGTTCTTC
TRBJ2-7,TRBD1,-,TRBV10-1,CASSGGTVYEQYF,TGCGCCAGCAGTGGGGGGACAGTCTACGAGCAGTACTTC
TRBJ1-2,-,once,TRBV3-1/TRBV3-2,CASSPLGRNTGYTF,TGTGCCAGCAGTCCGCTAGGCCGGAACACCGGCTACACCTTC
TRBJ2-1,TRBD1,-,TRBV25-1,CASRDPTGQSYNEQFF,TGTGCCAGCAGAGATCCCACGGGACAGAGTTACAATGAGCAGTTCTTC
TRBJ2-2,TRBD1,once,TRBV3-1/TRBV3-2,CASIPSTGGAGELFF,TGTGCCAGCATCCCCTCGACAGGGGGGGCCGGGGAGCTGTTTTTT
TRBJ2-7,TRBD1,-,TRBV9,CASSPSTGVEQYF,TGTGCCAGCAGCCCCAGCACAGGGGTCGAGCAGTACTTC
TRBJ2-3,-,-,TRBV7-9,CASSSQDTQYF,TGTGCCAGCAGCTCCCAAGATACGCAGTATTTT
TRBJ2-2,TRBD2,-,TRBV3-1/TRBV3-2,CASSTSGGGTTNTGELFF,TGTGCCAGCAGCACGTCTGGCGGGGGGACAACGAACACCGGGGAGCTGTTTTTT
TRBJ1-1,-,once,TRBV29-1,CSAKGGALRAFF,TGCAGCGCAAAGGGGGGGGCCTTGAGGGCTTTCTTT